This T cell receptor (beta chain) comes out of a study of T cells in Graves' hyperthyroidism and ophthalmopathy (dated by TCRdb to between 2018 and 2020). Background on the whole study: Peripheral blood was collected at initial diagnosis, before any treatment. Whether ophthalmopathy could be predicted prospectively was tested in an independent validation cohort made up of 18 hyperthyroidism patients plus 17 patients who later progressed to ophthalmopathy. The 100 or so discovery patients were divided at random into training and test sets in a 7:3 ratio. In about six Graves' hyperthyroidism patients, the study also compared T-cell repertoires from thyroid tissue with T-cell repertoires from blood. The paper describes TCR Vbeta CDR3 sequencing of roughly 130 peripheral blood samples, made up of approximately 40 ophthalmopathy patients, some 76 hyperthyroidism patients and approximately 17 progressor patients. After sampling, hyperthyroidism patients received methimazole starting at 30 mg daily, and ophthalmopathy patients received high-dose intravenous methylprednisolone. A discovery cohort of around 98 patients, roughly 43 with Graves' ophthalmopathy and over 55 with stable Graves' hyperthyroidism, was used to find distinguishing TCR V-J signatures. The full study reports these points: Most expanded thyroid clonotypes (frequency above 0.001) were also detected in blood, a finding suggesting that blood repertoires may reflect thyroid immune responses. In validation, the model predicted progression to ophthalmopathy with roughly 66% sensitivity and approximately 74% specificity, a median of 6.5 months before onset. A model built on a 13 V-J signature distinguished ophthalmopathy from stable hyperthyroidism, reaching 85% to 90% sensitivity and approximately 81% specificity in cross-validation and 80%/75% in testing. No statistical method was used to set the sample size in advance, and investigators knew the group allocation.

The hyperthyroidism patients were between 18 and 65 years old and newly diagnosed, with a disease duration of less than 2 months. Patients with uncontrolled infections, other autoimmune diseases, pregnancy or lactation were excluded. Clinical symptoms, serum thyroxine and TRAb, thyroid ultrasound, and orbital computed tomography formed the basis for the diagnoses. For progressor patients, blood was drawn at the first diagnosis of hyperthyroidism, before any ophthalmopathy symptoms had appeared. Ficoll-Paque density gradient centrifugation was used to isolate PBMCs from 8 to 10 ml of fresh peripheral blood. Progressor patients were defined as those initially diagnosed with Graves' hyperthyroidism in whom ophthalmopathy developed during follow-up. Trizol reagent was used to extract total RNA, and RNA quality was then checked on an Agilent 2100 Bioanalyzer. TCR beta CDR3 regions were amplified from RNA transcripts. The first round of RT-PCR for the TCR CDR3 was performed with the HTBI primer set and the Qiagen OneStep RT-PCR kit. A second multiplex PCR round built the libraries, followed by size selection and purification. The libraries were sequenced on an Illumina HiSeq2000 using paired-end 100 bp reads. The study's own analysis went as follows. SOAPnuke was used to process the raw data, throwing out any read that contained adapters or uncalled bases, had a mean Phred below 15, or lacked an exact constant-primer or identifier match. COPE v1.2.5 was used to merge the high-quality paired reads, and each unique nucleotide sequence was defined as a clonotype. Clonotypes were aligned to IMGT TRBV, TRBD and TRBJ reference segments using MiTCR v1.1. The analysis was restricted to V-J combinations with a frequency above 0.0001, which together covered roughly 99% of the repertoires. A TCS score was defined as the ratio between F50 (clonal expansion) and ExV (chaos), using BLOSUM62-based TCRdist between CDR3 peptides within each V-J. Welch's t-statistics and random forest reduced 500 to 650 V-J features to fewer than 15, which were used in a naive Bayes classifier (R e1071). TCRdb reanalyzed the raw reads on its own, using fastp at Q25 for trimming and MiXCR for clone calling, and kept in-frame beta chains. One record per CDR3 amino acid sequence lists the most common genes and DNA. The V and J calls here are based on TCRdb, not the publication. The sample table shows about 770,000 distinct CDR3 sequences, and about 19% are seen once. The top ten clonotypes cover 16% of the sample.

Note on this clonotype: Its antigen is still unknown. The junction departs from the called germline gene at one end, perhaps through a read error.

The TCR originated in a woman aged 45-59 years with Graves' hyperthyroidism that later progressed to Graves' ophthalmopathy. Material: blood.

The sequence in DNA is TGTGCCAGCAGCCAAGTGAATGGACAGGGGGCAGTTATCTCCTTC. The encoded protein is CASSQVNGQGAVISF. The receptor chain draws on TRBV14 and TRBJ1-2; 11 middle bases align to TRBD1. The CDR3 goes from the cysteine to the phenylalanine over 15 residues. The kept DNA is CDR3 alone, 45 bases in frame from the first base. Looking up the germline V gene yields CDR1 SGHDN and CDR2 FVKESK.